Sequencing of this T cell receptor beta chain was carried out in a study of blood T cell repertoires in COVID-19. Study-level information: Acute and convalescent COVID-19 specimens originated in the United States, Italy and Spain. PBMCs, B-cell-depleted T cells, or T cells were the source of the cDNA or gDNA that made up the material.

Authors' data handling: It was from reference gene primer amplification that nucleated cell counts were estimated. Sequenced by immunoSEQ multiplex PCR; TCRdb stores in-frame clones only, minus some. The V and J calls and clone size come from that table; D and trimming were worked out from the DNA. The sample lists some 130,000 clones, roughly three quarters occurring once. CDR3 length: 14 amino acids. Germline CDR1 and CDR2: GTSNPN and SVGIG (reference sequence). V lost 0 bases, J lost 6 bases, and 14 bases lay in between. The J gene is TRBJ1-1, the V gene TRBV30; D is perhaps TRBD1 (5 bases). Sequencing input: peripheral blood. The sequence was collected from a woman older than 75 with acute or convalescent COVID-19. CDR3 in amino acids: CAWSVLSGMAEAFF. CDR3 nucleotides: TGTGCCTGGAGTGTATTGTCAGGGATGGCTGAAGCTTTCTTT.